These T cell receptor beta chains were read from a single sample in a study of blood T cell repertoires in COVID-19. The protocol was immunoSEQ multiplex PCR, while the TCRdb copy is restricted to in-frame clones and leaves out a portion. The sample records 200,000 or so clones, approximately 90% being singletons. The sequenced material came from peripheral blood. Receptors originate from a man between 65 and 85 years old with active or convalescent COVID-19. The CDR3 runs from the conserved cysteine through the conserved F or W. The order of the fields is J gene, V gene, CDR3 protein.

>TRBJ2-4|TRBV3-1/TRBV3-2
CASSQGGGQGRKNIQYF
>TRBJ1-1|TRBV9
CASSVDPPGTVNTEAFF
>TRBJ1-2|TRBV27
CASSLDSGYYGYTF
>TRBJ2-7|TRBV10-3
CAISAQYEQYF
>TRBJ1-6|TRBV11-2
CASSSPTDPGSPLHF
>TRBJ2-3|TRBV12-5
CASGPGLHTDTQYF
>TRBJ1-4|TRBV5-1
CASSFTTGTINEKLFF
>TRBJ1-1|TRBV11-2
CASSSTGITNTEAFF
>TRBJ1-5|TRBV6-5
CASRVQGSNQPQHF
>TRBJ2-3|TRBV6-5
CASSVVAPDTQYF
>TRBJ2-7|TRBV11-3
CASSLAGGGLCEQYF
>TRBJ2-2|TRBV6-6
CASSTTGDLPTGELFF
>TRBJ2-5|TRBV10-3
CAISVGGGRETQYF
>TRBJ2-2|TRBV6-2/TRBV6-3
CASSQTRTGVTGELFF
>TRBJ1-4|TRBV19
CASNHRGIGEKLFF
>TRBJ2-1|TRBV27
CASSLSRGNEQFF
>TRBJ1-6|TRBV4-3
CASSQASGNSPLHF
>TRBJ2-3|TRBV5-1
CASSPTGVLTTTSTDTQYF
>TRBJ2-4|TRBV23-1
CASSQSGDRSSGRDLAKNIQYF
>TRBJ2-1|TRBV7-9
CASSLGTGTDSYNEQFF
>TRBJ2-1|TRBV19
CASSIETSGSHNNEQFF
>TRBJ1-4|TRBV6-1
CASSDFRGTNEKLFF